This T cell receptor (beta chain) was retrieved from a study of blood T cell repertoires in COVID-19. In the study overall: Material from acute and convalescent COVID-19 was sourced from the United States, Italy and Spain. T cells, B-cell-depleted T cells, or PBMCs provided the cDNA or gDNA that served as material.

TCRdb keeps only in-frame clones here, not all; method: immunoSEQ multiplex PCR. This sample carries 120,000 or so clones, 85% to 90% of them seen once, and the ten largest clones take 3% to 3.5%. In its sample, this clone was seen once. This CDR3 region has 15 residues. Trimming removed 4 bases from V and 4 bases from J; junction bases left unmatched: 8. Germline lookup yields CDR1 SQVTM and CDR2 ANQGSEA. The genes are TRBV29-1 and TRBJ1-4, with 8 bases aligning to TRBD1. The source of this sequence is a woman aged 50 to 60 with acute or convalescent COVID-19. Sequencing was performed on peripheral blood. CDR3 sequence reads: CSVGPGTGHNEKLFF. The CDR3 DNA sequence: TGCAGCGTTGGACCCGGGACAGGCCATAATGAAAAACTGTTTTTT.